The T cell receptor beta chain under discussion was sequenced for a study of T-cell reconstitution after alpha-beta-depleted transplantation in children. The authors prepared the TCRbeta library with unique molecular identifiers. TCRdb ran MiXCR on the PCR reads and lists one entry per CDR3 protein. Among some 460,000 distinct CDR3 sequences, around 15% were seen once, and the ten largest hold 25% to 35%. Overall study findings and caveats: Newly produced T cells mostly provided counts and TCRbeta diversity after one year, as hyperexpanded clones declined. Certain patients had high TCRbeta diversity at day 60, and it came from recipient T cells and thymic progenitors that survived. Reportedly, alpha-beta T cells present about two months post-transplant originated from several hundred expanded clones of graft origin.

As to this clonotype: Its antigen remains unidentified. An end of the junction does not agree with germline; a read error may underlie this.

The TCR comes from a boy less than two years old who had a stem cell transplant for Wiskott-Aldrich syndrome, so the T cells may come from the graft donor. Source: PBMCs, mostly from graft donor cells, taken 360 days after TCRalphabeta/CD19-depleted stem cell transplant.

The CDR3 DNA is TGCGCCAGCAGCGTGGGACTAGCGGGGGCCTACGAGCAGTACTTC. Translated, it gives CASSVGLAGAYEQYF. The chain employs TRBV9 and TRBJ2-7, with TRBD2 matching over 14 bases. The CDR3 contains 15 residues. The germline CDR1 and CDR2 sequences are SGDLS and YYNGEE.